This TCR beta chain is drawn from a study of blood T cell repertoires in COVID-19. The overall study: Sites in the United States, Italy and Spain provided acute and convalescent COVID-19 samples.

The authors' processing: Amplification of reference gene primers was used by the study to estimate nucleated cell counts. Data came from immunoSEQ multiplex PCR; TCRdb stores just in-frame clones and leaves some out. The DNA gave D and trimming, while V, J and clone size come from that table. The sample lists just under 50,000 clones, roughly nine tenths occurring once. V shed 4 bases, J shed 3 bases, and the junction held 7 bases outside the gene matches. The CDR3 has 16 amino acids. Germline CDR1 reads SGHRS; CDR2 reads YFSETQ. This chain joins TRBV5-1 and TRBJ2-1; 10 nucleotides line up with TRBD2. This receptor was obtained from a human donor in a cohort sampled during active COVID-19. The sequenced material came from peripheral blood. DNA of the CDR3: TGCGCCAGCAGCCCCCCACTAGCGGGAAGCTACAATGAGCAGTTCTTC. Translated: CASSPPLAGSYNEQFF. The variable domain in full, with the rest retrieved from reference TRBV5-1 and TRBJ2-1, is KAGVTQTPRYLIKTRGQQVTLSCSPISGHRSVSWYQQTPGQGLQFLFEYFSETQRNKGNFPGRFSGRQFSNSRSEMNVSTLELGDSALYLCASSPPLAGSYNEQFFGPGTRLTVL.